A single sample is the source of the 31 T cell receptor beta chains below, sequenced in a study of blood T cells in healthy people across ages. Primers used in a second PCR of roughly 7 to 12 cycles were a sample-barcoded 5' primer and a J-beta primer mix. TCRdb processed the 5' RACE reads anew with MiXCR; each CDR3 protein has one entry. The sample yields roughly 680,000 distinct CDR3 sequences, 45% to 50% seen once. Sequencing was performed on blood. All receptors come from a woman in her fifties or sixties in good health.

This clonotype appeared once. The V call is TRBV4-3, the J call TRBJ2-7; D is ambiguous. CDR1 and CDR2 (germline): LGHNA, YSLEER. The V gene lost 0 bases and the J gene lost 3 bases, with 9 bases spanning the gap. This CDR3 contains 14 residues. As DNA, the CDR3 is TGCGCCAGCAGCCAAGAACGTGATTACTACGAGCAGTACTTC. It is translated as CASSQERDYYEQYF.

The chain employs TRBV20-1 and TRBJ1-1; tentatively, D is TRBD1 (6 bases). Per germline, CDR1 DFQATT and CDR2 SNEGSKA (reference sequence). The CDR3 covers 10 residues. Trimming took 5 bases from V and 8 from J, leaving 9 bases between them. The DNA for the CDR3 is TGCAGTGCTTTGAGGGGGGAAGCTTTCTTT. Translating it yields CSALRGEAFF.

The chain is built from TRBV7-2 and TRBJ2-7, with 10 bases aligning to TRBD2. Germline V lookup: CDR1 SGHTA, CDR2 FQGNSA. The V segment lost 3 bases and the J segment 6 bases; nucleotides outside the gene matches: 5. The CDR3 consists of 14 residues. CDR3 protein: CASSLWTSGREQYF. The CDR3 DNA reads TGTGCCAGCAGCTTGTGGACTAGCGGCCGCGAGCAGTACTTC.

This clonotype was seen a few times. The genes are TRBV28 and TRBJ2-3, with D unresolved. V gave up 3 bases and J gave up 2 bases, with 21 bases separating them. Germline assignment: CDR1 MDHEN and CDR2 SYDVKM. This CDR3 has 18 amino acids. The CDR3 bases are TGTGCCAGCAGTTTCGTCTACTCACTCAGGTGGGACACAGATACGCAGTATTTT. Its translation is CASSFVYSLRWDTDTQYF.

V and J are TRBV6-2 or TRBV6-3 and TRBJ2-7; maybe TRBD2 (6 bases). CDR3 size: 14 residues. Germline assignment: CDR1 MNHEY and CDR2 SVGEGT. V was clipped by 6 bases and J by 3 bases, with 15 bases between them. The CDR3 sequence: CASRPGGPLYEQYF. CDR3 bases: TGTGCCAGCAGACCCGGGGGACCCCTCTACGAGCAGTACTTC.

The chain carries TRBV18 and TRBJ2-7; 13 bases line up with TRBD2. Unmatched junction bases numbered 7, after V lost 6 bases and J lost 5 bases. The CDR3 contains 15 residues. CDR1 is KGHSH, CDR2 LQKENI, per germline. CDR3 bases: TGTGCCAGCTCGGAACTAGCGGGAGGGTACAACGAGCAGTACTTC. This translates into CASSELAGGYNEQYF.

The chain uses TRBV5-1 and TRBJ2-6; D may match TRBD1 or TRBD2 (5 bases each). Trimming took 2 bases from V and 0 from J, leaving 9 bases between them. In germline, CDR1 is SGHRS, CDR2 YFSETQ. This CDR3 contains 16 residues. The CDR3 DNA follows: TGCGCCAGCAGCTTCGGGACCCCCTCTGGGGCCAACGTCCTGACTTTC. Protein sequence: CASSFGTPSGANVLTF.

The rearrangement uses TRBV25-1 and TRBJ1-1; D is possibly TRBD1 (6 bases). Germline V gene data show CDR1 as MGHDK and CDR2 as SYGVNS. This CDR3 comprises 13 residues. V shed 7 bases and J shed 2 bases, with 11 bases lying between them. CDR3 in DNA: TGTGCCAGCACCCCAGGGACAAACACTGAAGCTTTCTTT. Translation gives CASTPGTNTEAFF.

The J gene is TRBJ2-4, the V gene TRBV12-3 or TRBV12-4; D remains ambiguous. Trimming cost V 3 bases and J 0 bases, with 9 bases left between them. The CDR3 runs to 15 residues. The CDR3 DNA sequence: TGTGCCAGCAGTTTGGGCAGGTCAGCCAAAAACATTCAGTACTTC. Translated, it gives CASSLGRSAKNIQYF.

The chain recombines TRBV20-1 with TRBJ1-1; no reliable D call. This CDR3 is 15 amino acids long. Per germline, CDR1 DFQATT and CDR2 SNEGSKA (reference sequence). The ends were cut back, 0 bases at V and 0 bases at J, with 11 bases in the middle. CDR3 nucleotides: TGCAGTGCTAGAGAGCGGACTAAACTGAACACTGAAGCTTTCTTT. Residues: CSARERTKLNTEAFF.

V is TRBV6-1 and J is TRBJ2-6; the D is unclear. The CDR3 length is 16 residues. The germline V and J ends were trimmed by 7 bases and 0 bases, with 13 bases remaining between them. CDR1 and CDR2 from the germline V gene are MNHNS and SASEGT. CDR3 DNA sequence: TGTGCCAGCATAAAGGACGGTCACTCTGGGGCCAACGTCCTGACTTTC. Amino acids: CASIKDGHSGANVLTF.

V is TRBV28 and J is TRBJ2-1; D is unclear. V gave up 3 bases and J gave up 6 bases, with 12 bases separating them. CDR3 length equals 14 residues. CDR1 and CDR2 (germline): MDHEN, SYDVKM. The DNA of the CDR3 is TGTGCCAGCAGTTTGGTGGGTGCCACCAATGAGCAGTTCTTC. It specifies CASSLVGATNEQFF.

The chain links TRBV5-4 to TRBJ2-5; D is perhaps TRBD1 or TRBD2 (6 bases each). Trimming left V 4 bases short and J 1 base short, with 17 bases between. Germline V gene data show CDR1 as SGHNT and CDR2 as YYREEE (reference sequence). The CDR3 has 16 amino acids. CDR3 bases: TGTGCCAGCAGCCCGCAGAGTCCGGGGGCCCAAGAGACCCAGTACTTC. This sequence encodes CASSPQSPGAQETQYF.

This chain joins TRBV20-1 and TRBJ1-1; D is undetermined. This CDR3 has 13 amino acids. CDR1 is DFQATT and CDR2 is SNEGSKA in the germline V gene (reference sequence). The CDR3 loop is CSGLEDMNTEAFF. As DNA, the CDR3 is TGCAGCGGACTCGAGGATATGAACACTGAAGCTTTCTTT.

The chain couples TRBV6-2 or TRBV6-3 to TRBJ2-4; 9 bases match TRBD1. Germline lookup yields CDR1 MNHEY and CDR2 SVGEGT. J lost 1 base, V lost 6 bases, and 4 bases had no gene match. The CDR3 is 15 residues long. The CDR3 nucleotides are TGTGCCAGCAGAAGACAGGGGGAGGCCAAAAACATTCAGTACTTC. Translation gives CASRRQGEAKNIQYF.

The chain joins TRBV7-9 to TRBJ2-3; the match to TRBD2 covers 7 bases. The germline gives CDR1 SEHNR, CDR2 FQNEAQ (reference sequence). V lost 5 bases, J lost 6 bases, and 11 bases stayed unmatched. The length of the CDR3 is 15 residues. CDR3 sequence (DNA): TGTGCCAGCAGCCCCCAGCGGGGACGAAGGGATACGCAGTATTTT. This codes for CASSPQRGRRDTQYF.

Only a few counts were recorded for this clonotype. The J gene is TRBJ2-7, the V gene TRBV7-2; D is possibly TRBD1 (5 bases). Trimming pared 2 bases from V and 2 bases from J, leaving 10 bases between. This CDR3 is built from 14 residues. Germline V gene lookup returns CDR1 SGHTA and CDR2 FQGNSA. The CDR3 protein is CASSLQAGTYEQYF. The CDR3 coding sequence is TGTGCCAGCAGCTTACAGGCAGGGACCTACGAGCAGTACTTC.

About this clonotype itself: A much larger clone differs from this one at a single base, so this may be a read error. The rearrangement uses TRBV29-1 and TRBJ1-2; possibly TRBD1 for D (5 bases). V was pared by 3 bases and J by 4 bases, with 12 bases between. The CDR3 contains 13 residues. Germline assignment: CDR1 SQVTM and CDR2 ANQGSEA. Written as DNA, the CDR3 is TGCAGCGTTGACGCCGGGGCGGGCTATGGCTACACCTTC. Translated: CSVDAGAGYGYTF.

In DNA form, the CDR3 reads TGCAGTGCTAGGTCGACTAGCGGGAGTGCAGATACGCAGTATTTT. This encodes CSARSTSGSADTQYF. The chain carries TRBV20-1 and TRBJ2-3, with 12 nucleotides matching TRBD2. The V gene's germline CDR1 is DFQATT and CDR2 SNEGSKA (reference sequence). CDR3 size: 15 residues. V lost 3 bases, J lost 4 bases, and 5 bases stayed unmatched.

This clonotype appeared a single time. This sequence joins TRBV20-1 and TRBJ2-7; D possibly matches TRBD1 or TRBD2 (6 bases each). The CDR3 extends over 15 amino acids. Germline CDR1 is DFQATT and CDR2 is SNEGSKA (reference sequence). Trimming took 4 bases from V and 1 from J, leaving 17 bases between them. CDR3 amino acids: CSANPGRGLSYEQYF. The DNA for the CDR3 is TGCAGTGCTAACCCCGGCAGGGGACTTTCCTACGAGCAGTACTTC.

This clonotype was seen a few times. The chain is built from TRBV20-1 and TRBJ2-1, with TRBD2 as a possible D gene (5 bases). Germline V gives CDR1 DFQATT, CDR2 SNEGSKA (reference sequence). This CDR3 has 14 residues. Trimming removed 4 bases at V and 3 bases at J, with 13 bases between. CDR3 DNA sequence: TGCAGTGCTATAGAGGGAAGCCGCTACAATGAGCAGTTCTTC. Its translation: CSAIEGSRYNEQFF.

This sequence joins TRBV20-1 and TRBJ1-2; TRBD1 agrees at 7 bases. The CDR3 is 13 amino acids. Losses at the gene ends were 7 bases for V and 6 bases for J; bases not matched to a gene: 11. Germline CDR1 DFQATT, CDR2 SNEGSKA (reference sequence). DNA for the CDR3: TGCAGTGGGGAGGACAGGTCAGAAAATGGCTACACCTTC. Its protein product is CSGEDRSENGYTF.

The chain carries TRBV7-9 and TRBJ2-3, with TRBD1 matching 8 bases. This CDR3 has 16 amino acids. CDR1 is SEHNR and CDR2 is FQNEAQ in the germline V gene (reference sequence). V was clipped by 4 bases and J by 2 bases; unmatched bases: 8. The CDR3 is CASSSGRQGFTDTQYF. CDR3 in DNA: TGTGCCAGCAGCTCCGGGCGACAGGGGTTCACAGATACGCAGTATTTT.

The rearrangement uses TRBV2 and TRBJ1-5; the match to TRBD1 covers 8 bases. V was clipped by 7 bases and J by 3 bases; unmatched bases: 5. The CDR3 extends over 14 amino acids. The germline gives CDR1 SNHLY, CDR2 FYNNEI. CDR3 in amino acids: CASNDRGVNQPQHF. The CDR3 region has the DNA TGTGCCAGCAACGACAGGGGTGTCAATCAGCCCCAGCATTTT.

Many counts were recorded for this clonotype. The genes are TRBV2 and TRBJ2-1, with 10 nucleotides matching TRBD2. The CDR3 extends over 16 amino acids. CDR1 is SNHLY and CDR2 is FYNNEI in the germline V gene. V shed 6 bases, J shed 1 base, and the junction held 6 bases outside the gene matches. The CDR3 DNA reads TGTGCCAGCAGCCCTGGACTAGCGGCATCCTACAATGAGCAGTTCTTC. This gives the protein CASSPGLAASYNEQFF.

The chain couples TRBV9 to TRBJ2-5; 8 bases align to TRBD2. The V segment lost 0 bases and the J segment 4 bases; nucleotides outside the gene matches: 8. The CDR3 covers 16 residues. CDR1 and CDR2 (germline): SGDLS, YYNGEE. CDR3 sequence: CASSVGPAGDGETQYF. For the CDR3, the DNA is TGTGCCAGCAGCGTAGGCCCAGCGGGAGATGGAGAGACCCAGTACTTC.

The genes are TRBV9 and TRBJ2-1, with TRBD2 matching over 14 bases. This CDR3 is 16 amino acids long. Germline assignment: CDR1 SGDLS and CDR2 YYNGEE. Trimming took 0 bases from V and 12 from J; bases not matched to a gene: 8. The CDR3 coding sequence is TGTGCCAGCAGCGTAGGCGGGACTAGCGGGAGACTGGGGCAGTTCTTC. Its protein is CASSVGGTSGRLGQFF.

The chain combines TRBV6-2 or TRBV6-3 with TRBJ2-3; D might be TRBD2 (5 bases). The CDR3 runs to 16 residues. V lost 11 bases, J lost 0 bases, and 21 bases lay in between. The germline V gene encodes CDR1 MNHEY and CDR2 SVGEGT. The CDR3 loop reads CAARGPPGYSTDTQYF. The CDR3 DNA reads TGTGCCGCGCGCGGCCCCCCGGGGTACAGCACAGATACGCAGTATTTT.

This chain uses TRBV12-3 or TRBV12-4 with TRBJ2-1; D remains unclear. With 4 bases removed from V and 3 bases from J, the gap between germline ends came to 13 bases. The CDR3 has 15 residues. CDR3 in DNA: TGTGCCAGCAGTTCCCCAGGAAGGATCTACAATGAGCAGTTCTTC. As protein: CASSSPGRIYNEQFF.

V gene TRBV5-1 combines with J gene TRBJ1-2; 9 bases map to TRBD1. The CDR3 is made up of 17 amino acids. Germline V gene lookup returns CDR1 SGHRS and CDR2 YFSETQ. V shed 7 bases, J shed 8 bases, and the junction held 21 bases outside the gene matches. CDR3 in amino acids: CASGGPPGTGLVYGYTF. The CDR3 DNA reads as TGCGCCAGCGGCGGACCTCCCGGGACAGGGTTGGTTTACGGCTACACCTTC.

CDR3 in amino acids: CASSSSGRANNEQFF. DNA for the CDR3: TGTGCCAGCAGTTCTAGCGGGAGGGCCAACAATGAGCAGTTCTTC. The rearrangement links TRBV27 to TRBJ2-1, with 12 bases that match TRBD2. CDR1 is MNHEY, CDR2 SMNVEV, per germline (reference sequence). J was trimmed by 5 bases and V by 4 bases; bases with no gene match: 3. This CDR3 is built from 15 residues.